The 9 T cell receptor beta chains presented below share a single source sample, sequenced in a study of blood T cells in healthy people across ages. Then a second PCR, running about 6 to 12 cycles, was carried out with a sample-barcoded 5' primer and a J-beta primer mix. Using its own MiXCR run on the 5' RACE reads, TCRdb lists one record per CDR3 protein. The table records 500,000 to 650,000 distinct CDR3 sequences, roughly a quarter of them present only once. The sample was also reused in another study, on T cells of mothers and their children.

Sequencing was carried out using blood. These receptors were obtained from a boy aged 2 to 10 in good health.

In this sample, this clonotype is medium-sized. The genes are TRBV7-9 and TRBJ1-2; weak D call: TRBD1 (5 bases). Between the trimmed V and J ends, which lost 3 bases and 1 base, there was a span of 9 bases. The CDR3 spans 14 residues. Germline-derived CDR1 and CDR2 are SEHNR and FQNEAQ (reference sequence). The CDR3 nucleotides are TGTGCCAGCAGCTTTGGCGACAGTAACTATGGCTACACCTTC. Encoded protein: CASSFGDSNYGYTF.

This clonotype has just a few counts. V and J are TRBV29-1 and TRBJ2-1; the match to TRBD1 covers 10 bases. The CDR3 covers 12 residues. J gave up 8 bases and V 4 bases, and 2 bases lay outside the gene matches. Germline V gene sequence: CDR1 SQVTM, CDR2 ANQGSEA. The CDR3 coding sequence is TGCAGCGTTGGGACAGGGGGATATGAGCAGTTCTTC. Translating gives CSVGTGGYEQFF.

In its sample, this clonotype was seen a few times. Relative to the germline gene, one junction end is altered; a read error may explain this. V and J are TRBV5-6 and TRBJ1-2, with a possible D match to TRBD1 (6 bases). This CDR3 spans 15 amino acids. Germline CDR1 SGHDT, CDR2 YYEEEE. The CDR3 sequence: CASSLEGRRGSSQNF. CDR3 DNA sequence: TGTGCCAGCAGCTTAGAGGGACGGAGGGGGTCCTCTCAAAACTTC.

This clonotype was found a few times. As DNA, the CDR3 is TGTGCCATCAACACAGGGGTGGAGGACACTGAAGCTTTCTTT. It translates to CAINTGVEDTEAFF. This sequence joins TRBV10-3 and TRBJ1-1; TRBD1 matches 7 bases. The CDR3 extends over 14 amino acids. With V trimmed by 7 bases and J by 3 bases, 8 bases remained unmatched. CDR1 ENHRY and CDR2 SYGVKD come from the germline V gene.

The chain combines TRBV12-5 with TRBJ2-5; D gene ambiguous. Trimming left V 5 bases short and J 2 bases short, with 18 bases between. The CDR3 has 16 residues. CDR1 and CDR2 (germline): LGHNT, FRNRAP. CDR3 loop: CASGRTVGGLQETQYF. CDR3 nucleotides: TGTGCTAGTGGTCGAACCGTTGGTGGGCTTCAAGAGACCCAGTACTTC.

The gene calls are TRBV7-2 and TRBJ2-5; no clear D. The J call could be wrong; TRBJ2-7 is a better fit for the DNA end. This CDR3 has 13 residues. CDR1 and CDR2 (germline): SGHTA, FQGNSA. The CDR3 is CASSPTYSYEQYF. CDR3 DNA sequence: TGTGCCAGCAGCCCGACCTATAGCTACGAGCAGTACTTC.

The rearrangement uses TRBV4-3 and TRBJ1-5; D ambiguous. The V and J ends lost 0 bases and 4 bases respectively, with 10 bases between them. The CDR3 covers 15 residues. The germline gives CDR1 LGHNA, CDR2 YSLEER. For the CDR3, the DNA is TGCGCCAGCAGCCAAGATGGAGCTGGAAATCAGCCCCAGCATTTT. This codes for CASSQDGAGNQPQHF.

The chain is built from TRBV6-6 and TRBJ2-3; weak D call: TRBD2 (6 bases). With 5 bases removed from V and 4 bases from J, the gap between germline ends came to 16 bases. The CDR3 runs 15 residues. Germline CDR1 and CDR2: MNHNY and SVGAGI (reference sequence). The CDR3 loop is CASSGPGTRADTQYF. In nucleotides, the CDR3 is TGTGCCAGCAGTGGCCCCGGGACTCGTGCAGATACGCAGTATTTT.

V usage is TRBV24-1 and J usage is TRBJ2-5, with D tentatively TRBD2 (6 bases). This CDR3 is built from 17 residues. Trimming pared 5 bases from V and 3 bases from J, leaving 21 bases between. Germline values: CDR1 KGHDR, CDR2 SFDVKD. Here the CDR3 reads CATSVPPTGVYEETQYF. The CDR3 DNA sequence: TGTGCCACCAGTGTCCCCCCGACGGGAGTCTACGAAGAGACCCAGTACTTC.